The rows below give T cell receptor beta chains drawn from one sample of a study of shared clonotypes between healthy human individuals. Here immunoSEQ multiplex PCR was the method, and the copy in TCRdb shows in-frame clones only, minus some. The sample lists under 1,100,000 clones, 75% occurring once. The source material was memory CD4+ T cells sorted from blood. Receptors originate from a man aged 18 to 29 in good health. The CDR3 runs from the conserved cysteine through the conserved F or W. The D gene is left open where the match is weak. A clone size is listed for some rows: how often the clone was seen (once, few, many), or a class if it is expanded.

J gene | V gene | clone size | D gene | CDR3 protein | CDR3 DNA
TRBJ2-5 | TRBV30 | NA | NA | CAWGSGLGTQYF | TGTGCCTGGGGTTCAGGGCTTGGGACCCAGTACTTC
TRBJ2-5 | TRBV6-5 | NA | TRBD2 | CASSRGLQETQYF | TGTGCCAGCAGTCGGGGACTACAAGAGACCCAGTACTTC
TRBJ2-7 | TRBV2 | once | NA | CASRGSGGAGEQYF | TGTGCCAGCAGAGGAAGTGGGGGGGCGGGAGAGCAGTACTTC
TRBJ2-3 | TRBV5-6 | NA | NA | CASSLGTSTITDTQYF | TGTGCCAGCAGCCTCGGGACTTCTACGATCACAGATACGCAGTATTTT
TRBJ2-1 | TRBV4-3 | NA | NA | CASSHRTGRIYNEQFF | TGCGCCAGCAGCCACCGGACCGGGCGAATCTACAATGAGCAGTTCTTC
TRBJ2-7 | TRBV7-9 | once | NA | CASSYRDSTYEQYF | TGTGCCAGCAGCTACCGGGACTCAACCTACGAGCAGTACTTC
TRBJ2-7 | TRBV5-4 | once | NA | CASSSQGNSYEQYF | TGTGCCAGCAGCTCTCAGGGGAACTCCTACGAGCAGTACTTC
TRBJ2-3 | TRBV6-6 | NA | NA | CASSSRGPDTQYF | TGTGCCAGCAGTAGCAGGGGACCAGATACGCAGTATTTT
TRBJ1-6 | TRBV25-1 | NA | NA | CASSERIGSSPLHF | TGTGCCAGCAGTGAAAGAATCGGCAGTTCACCCCTCCACTTT
TRBJ2-1 | TRBV5-4 | many | TRBD2 | CASSRVLAGAHNEQFF | TGTGCCAGCAGCCGTGTACTAGCGGGGGCGCACAATGAGCAGTTCTTC
TRBJ2-7 | TRBV11-2 | NA | NA | CASSLQIYEQYF | TGTGCCAGCAGCTTACAAATCTACGAGCAGTACTTC
TRBJ1-2 | TRBV25-1 | NA | NA | CASSEYTAGYTF | TGTGCCAGCAGTGAATATACAGCAGGCTACACCTTC
TRBJ2-7 | TRBV19 | NA | NA | CASSLPGVYEQYF | TGTGCCAGTAGTCTCCCGGGGGTCTACGAGCAGTACTTC
TRBJ2-1 | TRBV11-1 | NA | NA | CASSGGRTYNEQFF | TGTGCCAGCAGCGGGGGGCGCACCTACAATGAGCAGTTCTTC
TRBJ1-1 | TRBV4-1 | NA | NA | CASSQGRGTGLGEAFF | TGCGCCAGCAGCCAGGGGAGGGGAACGGGGTTAGGTGAAGCTTTCTTT
TRBJ2-2 | TRBV10-3 | NA | TRBD2 | CASIAGGPSTGELFF | TGTGCCTCTATAGCGGGAGGGCCGTCCACCGGGGAGCTGTTTTTT
TRBJ1-1 | TRBV5-4 | once | NA | CASKRSTGDNTEAFF | TGTGCCTCCAAACGATCAACCGGGGACAACACTGAAGCTTTCTTT
TRBJ1-5 | TRBV5-5 | NA | NA | CASSLTGFSSQPQHF | TGTGCCAGCAGCTTGACCGGATTTAGTAGTCAGCCCCAGCATTTT
TRBJ1-2 | TRBV18 | NA | TRBD1 | CASSPGSQGLGQATF | TGTGCCAGCTCACCAGGATCGCAGGGCCTAGGACAGGCCACCTTC
TRBJ1-6 | TRBV7-3 | NA | NA | CASSSTGTNNSPLHF | TGTGCCAGCAGCTCCACAGGGACCAATAATTCACCCCTCCACTTT
TRBJ2-2 | TRBV12-5 | NA | NA | CASGLGQTSTGELFF | TGTGCTAGTGGTTTGGGACAGACGAGCACCGGGGAGCTGTTTTTT
TRBJ2-1 | TRBV19 | NA | NA | CASSIGQGDYNEQFF | TGTGCCAGTAGTATCGGGCAGGGAGACTACAATGAGCAGTTCTTC
TRBJ1-3 | TRBV7-9 | few | NA | CASSRDSGNTIYF | TGTGCCAGCAGTCGGGACTCTGGAAACACCATATATTTT
TRBJ1-4 | TRBV19 | once | NA | CASSMGAGSREKLFF | TGTGCCAGTAGTATGGGGGCGGGGTCGAGAGAAAAACTGTTTTTT
TRBJ2-5 | TRBV5-8 | NA | NA | CASSWGYGTETQYF | TGTGCCAGCAGCTGGGGGTATGGGACGGAGACCCAGTACTTC
TRBJ2-3 | TRBV5-4 | NA | TRBD2 | CASSTVAGRTDTQYF | TGTGCCAGCAGCACCGTAGCGGGACGCACAGATACGCAGTATTTT
TRBJ2-1 | TRBV28 | NA | NA | CASTQGTKDEQFF | TGTGCCAGCACCCAGGGGACTAAAGATGAGCAGTTCTTC
TRBJ2-1 | TRBV6-1 | NA | TRBD2 | CASSGDSGTSPYNEQFF | TGTGCCAGCAGTGGGGATAGCGGGACTTCTCCCTACAATGAGCAGTTCTTC
TRBJ2-3 | TRBV30 | NA | NA | CAWSKTGSTDTQYF | TGTGCCTGGAGTAAGACAGGTAGCACAGATACGCAGTATTTT
TRBJ2-6 | TRBV2 | NA | TRBD1 | CASSGRTGSSGANVLTF | TGTGCCAGCAGTGGGCGGACAGGGAGCTCTGGGGCCAACGTCCTGACTTTC
TRBJ1-5 | TRBV2 | NA | NA | CASSLNSYQPQHF | TGTGCCAGCAGTCTGAATTCTTATCAGCCCCAGCATTTT
TRBJ1-4 | TRBV29-1 | NA | TRBD1 | CSGSDPRGGSEKLFF | TGCAGCGGGTCCGACCCCAGGGGGGGGAGCGAAAAACTGTTTTTT
TRBJ1-3 | TRBV29-1 | NA | NA | CSARSGNTIYF | TGCAGCGCACGCTCTGGAAACACCATATATTTT
TRBJ2-6 | TRBV18 | NA | TRBD2 | CASSPRLAGGHGANVLTF | TGTGCCAGCTCACCCCGACTAGCGGGGGGGCACGGGGCCAACGTCCTGACTTTC
TRBJ2-2 | TRBV5-5 | NA | NA | CASRPFDLLSGELFF | TGTGCCAGCAGACCTTTCGACCTACTGTCCGGGGAGCTGTTTTTT
TRBJ1-2 | TRBV30 | once | NA | CAWREIFRYTF | TGTGCCTGGAGGGAAATCTTCCGCTACACCTTC